Presented here are 2 T cell receptor beta chains from one specimen sequenced in a study of blood T cell repertoires in COVID-19. Measured with immunoSEQ multiplex PCR; TCRdb has only the in-frame clones, and not every one. The repertoire holds fewer than 150,000 clones, with roughly four fifths as singletons. The material sequenced was peripheral blood. These receptors came from an elderly woman with acute or convalescent COVID-19.

The genes are TRBV3-1 (or the pseudogene TRBV3-2) and TRBJ1-1, with unresolved D. The CDR3 consists of 15 residues. Germline CDR1 and CDR2: LGHDT and YNNKEL (reference sequence). The ends were cut back, 0 bases at V and 1 base at J, with 9 bases in the middle. The chain's CDR3 is CASSQDFAGNTEAFF. The CDR3 DNA is TGTGCCAGCAGCCAAGATTTTGCGGGGAACACTGAAGCTTTCTTT.

The V gene is TRBV6-2 or TRBV6-3, the J gene TRBJ1-1; 7 bases align to TRBD1. Germline V lookup: CDR1 MNHEY, CDR2 SVGEGT. J gave up 5 bases and V 6 bases, and 6 bases lay outside the gene matches. The CDR3 runs to 13 residues. CDR3 amino acids: CASSRQGRTEAFF. The DNA of the CDR3 is TGTGCCAGCAGCCGACAGGGCCGGACTGAAGCTTTCTTT.